This passage covers 28 T cell receptor beta chains from one sample sequenced in a study of post-analysis software for immune sequencing data. General study findings and limits: Roughly five TRBV segments were more frequent in patients than controls; TRBV5-6, TRBV5-1 and TRBV20-1 belonged to this group.

Their antigens remain unidentified. The TCR beta cDNA libraries contained unique molecular identifiers. TCRdb independently ran MiXCR on the PCR reads; one entry per CDR3 protein. The profile shows roughly 400,000 distinct CDR3 sequences, 39% of them singletons. The specimen sequenced was blood. The receptors originated from a girl aged 2 to 10 with multiple sclerosis.

The chain carries TRBV20-1 and TRBJ1-2; the D gene is possibly TRBD1 (5 bases). Trimming stripped 0 bases from V and 13 bases from J, with 21 bases between. CDR1 DFQATT and CDR2 SNEGSKA come from the germline V gene (reference sequence). The CDR3 covers 14 residues. CDR3 in amino acids: CSARDRSLAVGGTF. CDR3 DNA: TGCAGTGCTAGAGATCGATCTCTAGCCGTTGGGGGCACCTTC.

This clonotype was observed a handful of times. The rearrangement joins TRBV6-5 to TRBJ2-4, with TRBD2 matching over 10 bases. The DNA end lines up better with TRBJ2-7; the J call may be wrong. The germline CDR1 and CDR2 sequences are MNHEY and SVGAGI. The length of the CDR3 is 18 residues. Here the CDR3 reads CASSYSATLAGDFYEQYF. The CDR3, as DNA: TGTGCCAGCAGTTACTCCGCGACCCTAGCGGGGGATTTCTACGAGCAGTACTTC.

For the CDR3, the DNA is TGTGCCAGCAGCTTCTCCTTTACCAACAATGAGCAGTTCTTC. This encodes CASSFSFTNNEQFF. V gene TRBV7-9 combines with J gene TRBJ2-1; D remains unclear. Germline assignment: CDR1 SEHNR and CDR2 FQNEAQ (reference sequence). There are 14 residues in the CDR3. Trimming removed 3 bases from V and 5 bases from J, with 11 bases in between. The variable domain in full, with the rest retrieved from reference TRBV7-9 and TRBJ2-1, is DTGVSQNPRHKITKRGQNVTFRCDPISEHNRLYWYRQTLGQGPEFLTYFQNEAQLEKSRLLSDRFSAERPKGSFSTLEIQRTEQGDSAMYLCASSFSFTNNEQFFGPGTRLTVL.

This clonotype was found a few times. This chain links TRBV20-1 with TRBJ2-7; 9 nucleotides agree with TRBD2. The CDR3 consists of 17 residues. The germline CDR1 and CDR2 sequences are DFQATT and SNEGSKA (reference sequence). Losses at the gene ends were 5 bases for V and 0 bases for J; bases not matched to a gene: 14. The CDR3 is CSASHKASGASSYEQYF. The CDR3 DNA reads TGCAGTGCTTCGCACAAGGCTAGCGGGGCCAGCTCCTACGAGCAGTACTTC.

Comments on this clonotype: The junction differs from germline at one of its ends, possibly a read error. The chain is built from TRBV4-3 and TRBJ2-1; 9 positions agree with TRBD2. The CDR3 runs to 15 residues. CDR1 LGHNA and CDR2 YSLEER come from the germline V gene. CDR3 nucleotide sequence: TGCGCCAGCAGCCGCGGCGGGAGGGCCTACAATGGGCAGTTCTTC. Its translation is CASSRGGRAYNGQFF.

The chain recombines TRBV29-1 with TRBJ2-3; 12 bases match TRBD1. V was clipped by 2 bases and J by 2 bases; unmatched bases: 5. The CDR3 length is 16 residues. CDR1 is SQVTM, CDR2 ANQGSEA, per germline. The CDR3 loop reads CSVEPGTGGATDTQYF. Written as DNA, the CDR3 is TGCAGCGTTGAACCCGGGACAGGGGGCGCCACAGATACGCAGTATTTT.

The rearrangement joins TRBV5-1 to TRBJ2-1; D is perhaps TRBD1 (6 bases). V was pared by 2 bases and J by 6 bases, with 9 bases between. The CDR3 has 13 residues. Germline assignment: CDR1 SGHRS and CDR2 YFSETQ. The CDR3 loop is CASSFGTPNEQFF. The DNA for the CDR3 is TGCGCCAGCAGCTTCGGGACACCCAATGAGCAGTTCTTC.

The gene calls are TRBV4-1 and TRBJ2-7, with 7 bases aligning to TRBD2. There are 15 residues in the CDR3. Trimming removed 6 bases from V and 0 bases from J; junction bases left unmatched: 8. From germline, CDR1 is MGHRA and CDR2 YSYEKL. CDR3 protein: CASRPLASSSYEQYV. CDR3 sequence (DNA): TGCGCCAGCAGACCACTAGCGTCGAGCTCCTACGAGCAGTACGTC.

This clonotype was picked up one time. The J gene is TRBJ1-5, the V gene TRBV7-9; D gene ambiguous. The CDR3 extends over 16 amino acids. Trimming took 3 bases from V and 3 from J, leaving 15 bases between them. Germline V gene lookup returns CDR1 SEHNR and CDR2 FQNEAQ (reference sequence). The CDR3 is CASSFAGKGPNQPQHF. In nucleotides, the CDR3 is TGTGCCAGCAGCTTTGCGGGAAAAGGGCCCAATCAGCCCCAGCATTTT.

This rearrangement joins TRBV6-6 to TRBJ1-2; a weak D match, TRBD1 (5 bases). The V and J ends lost 2 bases and 0 bases respectively, with 16 bases between them. The CDR3 is 17 residues long. Germline V gives CDR1 MNHNY, CDR2 SVGAGI (reference sequence). CDR3 DNA: TGTGCCAGCAGTTACGGGCAGGGAGGTCGGGCTAACTATGGCTACACCTTC. Translated: CASSYGQGGRANYGYTF.

This clonotype was seen more than once but under ten times. The chain carries TRBV10-2 and TRBJ1-6; D is undetermined. Germline values: CDR1 WSHSY, CDR2 SAAADI. V lost 6 bases and J 7 bases, leaving 4 bases between the germline ends. This CDR3 is 11 amino acids long. The CDR3 sequence: CASSTNSPLHF. In nucleotides, the CDR3 is TGCGCCAGCAGCACAAATTCACCCCTCCACTTT.

This clonotype has a count of ten or more. The chain employs TRBV5-1 and TRBJ2-7; TRBD1 agrees at 11 bases. Germline CDR1 is SGHRS and CDR2 is YFSETQ. The CDR3 is 14 residues long. The V gene end was trimmed by 4 bases and the J gene end by 7 bases; junction bases not matched to a gene: 7. CDR3 region: CASSAHGTGGEQYF. In DNA form, the CDR3 reads TGCGCCAGCAGCGCCCACGGGACAGGGGGTGAGCAGTACTTC.

The CDR3 reads CASSPRTESLDYEQYF. The CDR3 region has the DNA TGCGCCAGCAGCCCTAGGACGGAGTCCCTCGACTACGAGCAGTACTTC. V and J are TRBV5-1 and TRBJ2-7; D is unclear. CDR3 length: 16 residues. Trimming took off 4 bases at V and 3 bases at J, with 20 bases between the two ends. Germline V gene data show CDR1 as SGHRS and CDR2 as YFSETQ.

The rearrangement links TRBV28 to TRBJ2-6; D remains unclear. CDR3 size: 18 residues. The germline gives CDR1 MDHEN, CDR2 SYDVKM. With 3 bases removed from V and 0 bases from J, the gap between germline ends came to 15 bases. CDR3 sequence reads: CASSLLVSDLSGANVLTF. DNA for the CDR3: TGTGCCAGCAGTTTGCTCGTTTCAGATCTCTCTGGGGCCAACGTCCTGACTTTC.

Concerning this clonotype itself: At one end, the junction sequence differs from germline, possibly due to a read error. This sequence joins TRBV4-1 and TRBJ1-4, with 7 nucleotides matching TRBD1. CDR1 MGHRA and CDR2 YSYEKL come from the germline V gene. The CDR3 totals 14 residues. Here the CDR3 reads CASSLQGKNEKRFF. In DNA, the CDR3 is TGCGCCAGCAGCTTACAGGGGAAGAATGAAAAACGGTTTTTT.

J is TRBJ2-3 and V is TRBV27; D unresolved. Trimming took off 6 bases at V and 5 bases at J, with 12 bases between the two ends. CDR1 and CDR2 (germline): MNHEY, SMNVEV (reference sequence). This CDR3 comprises 13 residues. CDR3 amino acids: CASSHTLGDTQYF. CDR3 coding DNA: TGTGCCAGCAGCCATACGCTTGGAGATACGCAGTATTTT.

In this sample, this clonotype turned up a few times. The chain uses TRBV7-9 and TRBJ2-7; D is unclear. The germline V gene encodes CDR1 SEHNR and CDR2 FQNEAQ (reference sequence). Trimming removed 0 bases from V and 2 bases from J, with 8 bases in between. CDR3 size: 14 residues. The CDR3 region has the DNA TGTGCCAGCAGCTTAGCTGGAGTCGCCTACGAGCAGTACTTC. It codes for CASSLAGVAYEQYF.

As to this clonotype: The junction shows a germline mismatch at one end, possibly a read error. The rearrangement links TRBV7-9 to TRBJ2-1, with D unresolved. Germline loops: CDR1 SEHNR, CDR2 FQNEAQ (reference sequence). The CDR3 has 11 residues. CDR3 nucleotides: TGTGCCAGCAGCTTCTACGATGAGCAGTTCTTC. Its translation is CASSFYDEQFF. The full variable domain, its missing parts supplied by reference TRBV7-9 and TRBJ2-1, is DTGVSQNPRHKITKRGQNVTFRCDPISEHNRLYWYRQTLGQGPEFLTYFQNEAQLEKSRLLSDRFSAERPKGSFSTLEIQRTEQGDSAMYLCASSFYDEQFFGPGTRLTVL.

As DNA, the CDR3 is TGTGCCAGCAGCTTAGTTGGGACAGTGATTAACTATGGCTACACCTTC. This codes for CASSLVGTVINYGYTF. The V call is TRBV7-2, the J call TRBJ1-2; 7 bases align to TRBD1. The V gene end was trimmed by 1 base and the J gene end by 1 base; junction bases not matched to a gene: 6. Germline V gives CDR1 SGHTA, CDR2 FQGNSA. There are 16 residues in the CDR3.

On this clonotype: The DNA is left out, because the CDR3 cannot be placed on it with certainty; the CDR3 is given as TCRdb lists it. The gene calls are TRBV7-8 and TRBJ2-3; the tabulated D call, TRBD2, remains unverified against the DNA. Germline V gene data show CDR1 as SGHVS and CDR2 as FQNEAQ. Including both end residues, the CDR3 is 23 amino acids long. CDR3 loop: CASSLRAGGYTFGSGTSTDTQYF.

There are a few counts of this clonotype. The V call is TRBV20-1, the J call TRBJ1-2; D is perhaps TRBD1 (6 bases). Germline values: CDR1 DFQATT, CDR2 SNEGSKA (reference sequence). V was shortened by 5 bases and J by 7 bases, with 11 bases between the two germline ends. This CDR3 has 11 residues. The CDR3 nucleotides are TGCAGTGCTGAACAGGGAGGTGGCTACACCTTC. Translating it yields CSAEQGGGYTF.

The J gene is TRBJ2-4, the V gene TRBV7-2; 14 bases are shared with TRBD2. V gave up 5 bases and J gave up 13 bases; unmatched junction bases: 7. Germline lookup yields CDR1 SGHTA and CDR2 FQGNSA. The CDR3 spans 14 residues. This chain's CDR3 is CASSPGTSGSKQYF. DNA of the CDR3: TGTGCCAGCAGCCCCGGGACTAGCGGGAGCAAGCAGTACTTC. The entire variable domain, with the rest obtained from reference TRBV7-2 and TRBJ2-4, is as follows: GAGVSQSPSNKVTEKGKDVELRCDPISGHTALYWYRQSLGQGLEFLIYFQGNSAPDKSGLPSDRFSAERTGGSVSTLTIQRTQQEDSAVYLCASSPGTSGSKQYFGAGTRLSVL.

This chain connects TRBV25-1 to TRBJ2-5; D is unresolved. Per germline, CDR1 MGHDK and CDR2 SYGVNS. V dropped 2 bases and J dropped 7 bases, with 11 bases sitting between them. The CDR3 length is 13 residues. This CDR3 reads CASSERPTVTQYF. CDR3 sequence (DNA): TGTGCCAGCAGTGAAAGGCCCACGGTGACCCAGTACTTC.

The rearrangement joins TRBV10-3 to TRBJ1-2; D may be TRBD1 (5 bases). The CDR3 consists of 14 residues. CDR1 ENHRY and CDR2 SYGVKD come from the germline V gene. Trimming removed 2 bases from V and 6 bases from J, with 13 bases in between. This CDR3 is CAISERGAEHGYTF. The CDR3 DNA reads as TGTGCCATCAGTGAGCGTGGGGCAGAGCATGGCTACACCTTC.

The V gene is TRBV12-3 or TRBV12-4, the J gene TRBJ1-5; D might be TRBD1 (6 bases). This CDR3 is built from 13 residues. Trimming stripped 7 bases from V and 6 bases from J, with 13 bases between. The CDR3 DNA follows: TGTGCCAGCATCCCGGGGGCTGGTCAGCCCCAGCATTTT. Protein: CASIPGAGQPQHF.

The chain combines TRBV7-2 with TRBJ2-5, with a tentative D call TRBD2 (6 bases). In germline, CDR1 is SGHTA, CDR2 FQGNSA. The CDR3 length is 12 residues. V dropped 3 bases and J dropped 11 bases, with 13 bases sitting between them. The CDR3 region has the DNA TGTGCCAGCAGCTTTGGAGGGGCAAAGCAGTACTTC. Translation gives CASSFGGAKQYF.

This clonotype has only a few counts. The chain links TRBV20-1 to TRBJ1-5, with D possibly TRBD1 on 5 matching bases. The CDR3 has 12 amino acids. Trimming shortened V by 3 bases and J by 2 bases, and 5 bases separated the two germline ends. Germline CDR1 DFQATT, CDR2 SNEGSKA (reference sequence). The chain's CDR3 is CSARTGNQPQHF. CDR3 DNA: TGCAGTGCTAGGACAGGCAATCAGCCCCAGCATTTT.

This clonotype was recorded once. J is TRBJ2-1 and V is TRBV9, with TRBD2 matching 9 bases. V lost 4 bases to trimming and J lost 7 bases; unmatched junction nucleotides: 15. The CDR3 contains 17 residues. Per the germline V gene, CDR1 is SGDLS and CDR2 is YYNGEE. The CDR3 sequence: CASSPTKRAGGQNEQFF. The CDR3 DNA reads TGTGCCAGCAGCCCCACCAAAAGGGCGGGAGGGCAGAATGAGCAGTTCTTC.